The clone carrying this TCR beta chain was recorded a few times. J was trimmed by 5 bases and V by 0 bases; bases with no gene match: 1. This CDR3 region has 14 residues. Germline values: CDR1 GTSNPN, CDR2 SVGIG (reference sequence). The sample comes from a study of blood T cell repertoires in COVID-19. For the study at large: The origin of the acute and convalescent COVID-19 samples was the United States, Italy and Spain. PBMCs, B-cell-depleted T cells, or T cells were the source of the cDNA or gDNA that made up the material.

Per the original methods: Amplification with reference gene primers provided the estimates of nucleated cell counts. Sequencing was performed with immunoSEQ multiplex PCR; in TCRdb, only in-frame clones are kept and a portion is missing. The V and J calls and clone size were taken over from that table, and D and trimming were inferred from the DNA. The sample consists of just under 90,000 clones, roughly 78% of them appearing once. The chain carries TRBV30 and TRBJ1-6; 7 bases map to TRBD1. The sequencing input was peripheral blood. The TCR originated in a woman older than 75 with acute or convalescent COVID-19. The DNA of the CDR3 is TGTGCCTGGAGTGTGGGGACAGATAATTCACCCCTCCACTTT. Its protein product is CAWSVGTDNSPLHF.